What follows is one T cell receptor (beta chain) and its context. Libraries of TRB cDNA were made by 5' RACE and carried UMIs. TCRdb re-called the 5' RACE reads and gives one entry per CDR3 protein, without DNA. The sample has over 100,000 distinct CDR3 sequences, and its top ten clones hold less than 0.3%. These data are taken from a study of CXCR3-negative and CXCR3-positive naive CD8 T cells. The sequenced material came from naive CXCR3- CD8+ T cells from blood. Documented subset: CD45RO-CCR7+CD27+CD95- naive CD8+ T cells lacking CXCR3 (TNR3-). The receptor comes from a human donor in good health. Some clones in this sample may be carry-over from other donors' samples.

The CDR3 loop reads CASSLLTGIDEQYF. V and J are TRBV5-1 and TRBJ2-7. CDR3 length equals 14 residues. Germline V gene lookup returns CDR1 SGHRS and CDR2 YFSETQ.